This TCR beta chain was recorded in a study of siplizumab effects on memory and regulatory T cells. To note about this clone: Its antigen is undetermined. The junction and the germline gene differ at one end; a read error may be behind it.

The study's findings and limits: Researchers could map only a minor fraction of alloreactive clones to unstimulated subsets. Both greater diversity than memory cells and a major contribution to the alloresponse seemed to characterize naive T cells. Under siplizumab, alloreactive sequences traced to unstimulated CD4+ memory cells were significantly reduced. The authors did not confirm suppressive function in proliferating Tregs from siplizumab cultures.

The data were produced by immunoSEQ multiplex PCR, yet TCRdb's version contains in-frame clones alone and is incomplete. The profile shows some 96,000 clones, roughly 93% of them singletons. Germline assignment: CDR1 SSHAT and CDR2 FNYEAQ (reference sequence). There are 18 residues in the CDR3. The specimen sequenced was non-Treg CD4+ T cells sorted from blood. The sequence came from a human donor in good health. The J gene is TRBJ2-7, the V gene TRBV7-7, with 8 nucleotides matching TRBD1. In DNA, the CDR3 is TGTGCTAGCAGCTTCGGTATTGATAGACAGGGGTTTGCCTACGAGCAGTACTTC. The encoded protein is CASSFGIDRQGFAYEQYF.